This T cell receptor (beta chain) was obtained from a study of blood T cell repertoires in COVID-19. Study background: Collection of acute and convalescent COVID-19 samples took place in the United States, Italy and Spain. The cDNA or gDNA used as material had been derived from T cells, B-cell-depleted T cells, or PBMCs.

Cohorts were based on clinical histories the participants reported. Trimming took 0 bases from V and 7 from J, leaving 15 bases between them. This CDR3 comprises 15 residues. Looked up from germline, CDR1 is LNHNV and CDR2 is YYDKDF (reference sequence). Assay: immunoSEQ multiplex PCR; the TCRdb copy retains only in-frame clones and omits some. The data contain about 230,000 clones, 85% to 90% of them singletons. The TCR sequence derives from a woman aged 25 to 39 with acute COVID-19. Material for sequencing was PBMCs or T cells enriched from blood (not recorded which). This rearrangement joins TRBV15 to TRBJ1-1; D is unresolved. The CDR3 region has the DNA TGTGCCACCAGCAGAGATGACTACGGGATGTTTGAAGCTTTCTTT. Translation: CATSRDDYGMFEAFF.